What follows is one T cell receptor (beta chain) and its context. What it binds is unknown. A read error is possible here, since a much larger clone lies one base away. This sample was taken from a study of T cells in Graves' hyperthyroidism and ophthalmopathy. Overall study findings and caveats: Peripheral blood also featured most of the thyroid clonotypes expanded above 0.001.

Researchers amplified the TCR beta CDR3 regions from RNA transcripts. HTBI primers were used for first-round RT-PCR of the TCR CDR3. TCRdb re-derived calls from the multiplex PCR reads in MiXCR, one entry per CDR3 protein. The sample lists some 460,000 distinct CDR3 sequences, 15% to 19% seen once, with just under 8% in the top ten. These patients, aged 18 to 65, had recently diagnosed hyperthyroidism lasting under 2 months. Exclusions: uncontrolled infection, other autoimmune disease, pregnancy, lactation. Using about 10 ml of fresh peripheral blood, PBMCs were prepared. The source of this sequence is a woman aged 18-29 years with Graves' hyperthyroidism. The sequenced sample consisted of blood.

For the CDR3, the DNA is TGTGTCACCAGTGTAGGCGCCAGCACAGATACGCAGTATTTT. Translating gives CVTSVGASTDTQYF. V usage is TRBV24-1 and J usage is TRBJ2-3; D remains ambiguous. The CDR3 is 14 amino acids. Germline values: CDR1 KGHDR, CDR2 SFDVKD.